This is a list of T cell receptor beta chains from one sample in a study of shared clonotypes between healthy human individuals. Clones were read by immunoSEQ multiplex PCR, and TCRdb kept only the in-frame ones, dropping some. This sample has millions of clones, with roughly 96% found just once. The specimen was naive CD4+ T cells sorted from blood. The source of these receptors is a man between 18 and 29 years old in good health. Both conserved end residues are part of each CDR3. The D gene is left open where the match is weak. Size values are once, few and many counts, or a class for expanded clones, and some rows have none.

TRBJ2-1	NA	TRBV12-1	NA	CASSVWGSRSSYNEQFF	TGTGCCAGCAGCGTTTGGGGGAGCCGTAGCTCCTACAATGAGCAGTTCTTC
TRBJ2-6	NA	TRBV6-4	NA	CASSDFGSGANVLTF	TGTGCCAGCAGTGACTTTGGGTCTGGGGCCAACGTCCTGACTTTC
TRBJ1-5	NA	TRBV7-2	NA	CASSPGGQGSNQPQHF	TGTGCCAGCAGCCCTGGGGGGCAGGGAAGCAATCAGCCCCAGCATTTT
TRBJ2-1	NA	TRBV30	NA	CAWSVEYEQFF	TGTGCCTGGAGTGTAGAATATGAGCAGTTCTTC
TRBJ2-7	TRBD2	TRBV18	NA	CASSQGLVGYEQYF	TGTGCCAGCTCCCAGGGACTAGTGGGCTACGAGCAGTACTTC
TRBJ1-6	TRBD1	TRBV30	NA	CAWMTGMNSPLHF	TGTGCCTGGATGACAGGGATGAATTCACCCCTCCACTTT
TRBJ1-5	NA	TRBV19	NA	CASRNDRISNQPQHF	TGTGCCAGTAGGAACGACAGGATTAGCAATCAGCCCCAGCATTTT
TRBJ1-1	NA	TRBV2	NA	CARTMGPGGTEAFF	TGTGCCAGAACAATGGGCCCCGGAGGCACTGAAGCTTTCTTT
TRBJ2-3	TRBD1	TRBV11-2	NA	CASSWTGGVSTDTQYF	TGTGCCAGCAGCTGGACAGGGGGCGTTAGCACAGATACGCAGTATTTT
TRBJ2-5	NA	TRBV7-3	NA	CASSHMGLQETQYF	TGTGCCAGCAGCCATATGGGGCTACAAGAGACCCAGTACTTC
TRBJ1-2	TRBD1	TRBV9	NA	CASSVTGTGDGYTF	TGTGCCAGCAGCGTCACCGGGACAGGGGATGGCTACACCTTC
TRBJ1-1	TRBD1	TRBV5-1	NA	CASSLTPGQGNTEAFF	TGCGCCAGCAGCTTAACCCCGGGACAGGGGAACACTGAAGCTTTCTTT
TRBJ1-6	NA	TRBV19	NA	CASGQSLNSPLHF	TGTGCCAGTGGACAGAGCCTTAATTCACCCCTCCACTTT
TRBJ2-7	TRBD1	TRBV5-4	NA	CASSLGQGDSYEQYF	TGTGCCAGCAGCTTGGGACAGGGTGATAGCTACGAGCAGTACTTC
TRBJ2-7	NA	TRBV5-1	NA	CASSVGKGNYEQYF	TGCGCCAGCAGCGTCGGGAAGGGGAACTACGAGCAGTACTTC
TRBJ2-7	NA	TRBV5-6	NA	CASSSGDRHTGQYF	TGTGCCAGCAGCTCCGGGGACCGACATACGGGGCAGTACTTC
TRBJ2-1	TRBD1	TRBV7-9	once	CASSLTGQGSDEQFF	TGTGCCAGCAGCTTAACGGGACAGGGCTCTGATGAGCAGTTCTTC
TRBJ1-4	TRBD1	TRBV5-6	once	CASSGDRGGLEKLFF	TGTGCCAGCAGCGGGGACAGGGGAGGGTTGGAAAAACTGTTTTTT
TRBJ1-2	NA	TRBV5-5	NA	CASSPGRSYGYTF	TGTGCCAGCAGCCCCGGGCGGAGCTATGGCTACACCTTC
TRBJ1-6	NA	TRBV6-5	NA	CASSTGQGRNSPLHF	TGTGCCAGCAGTACCGGGCAGGGTAGGAATTCACCCCTCCACTTT
TRBJ1-5	NA	TRBV25-1	NA	CASSESGYGQPQHF	TGTGCCAGCAGTGAATCGGGGTACGGTCAGCCCCAGCATTTT
TRBJ1-5	NA	TRBV20-1	NA	CSASRDQPQHF	TGCAGTGCTAGCAGGGATCAGCCCCAGCATTTT
TRBJ2-7	TRBD1	TRBV4-1	NA	CASSQSGQISYEQYF	TGCGCCAGCAGCCAGTCGGGACAGATCTCCTACGAGCAGTACTTC
TRBJ2-7	TRBD1	TRBV10-3	NA	CAISGQGAPYEQYF	TGTGCCATCAGCGGACAGGGAGCTCCCTACGAGCAGTACTTC
TRBJ2-6	NA	TRBV19	NA	CASSIGTLDSGANVLTF	TGTGCCAGTAGTATTGGGACGCTAGACTCTGGGGCCAACGTCCTGACTTTC
TRBJ1-1	NA	TRBV30	NA	CAWSGQSDTEAFF	TGTGCCTGGAGTGGGCAGAGCGATACTGAAGCTTTCTTT
TRBJ1-3	NA	TRBV5-8	NA	CASSLDVGGNTIYF	TGTGCCAGCAGCTTAGATGTCGGGGGAAACACCATATATTTT
TRBJ1-1	NA	TRBV5-1	NA	CASSLETEAFF	TGCGCCAGCAGCTTGGAGACTGAAGCTTTCTTT
TRBJ2-7	TRBD1	TRBV10-3	NA	CAIRRSGGEQYF	TGTGCCATCAGGCGGTCAGGGGGCGAGCAGTACTTC
TRBJ2-7	TRBD2	TRBV5-4	NA	CASSSGTSGVGFHEQYF	TGTGCCAGCAGCTCCGGGACTAGCGGGGTCGGGTTCCACGAGCAGTACTTC
TRBJ1-1	NA	TRBV6-5	NA	CASSTPRFVNTEAFF	TGTGCCAGCAGCACCCCGAGGTTCGTGAACACTGAAGCTTTCTTT
TRBJ2-3	TRBD1	TRBV5-1	once	CASSLGQTADTQYF	TGCGCCAGCAGCCTGGGACAGACTGCAGATACGCAGTATTTT
TRBJ2-3	TRBD2	TRBV10-2	NA	CASSAAGGDTQYF	TGCGCCAGCAGTGCCGCGGGAGGAGATACGCAGTATTTT
TRBJ2-2	NA	TRBV7-9	NA	CASSLAPPGQITGELFF	TGTGCCAGCAGCTTAGCCCCCCCCGGACAGATAACCGGGGAGCTGTTTTTT
TRBJ1-3	NA	TRBV5-1	once	CASSLALGPGSGNTIYF	TGCGCCAGCAGCTTGGCCTTGGGCCCCGGCTCTGGAAACACCATATATTTT
TRBJ2-3	NA	TRBV10-3	NA	CAISESPTSTDTQYF	TGTGCCATCAGTGAGTCTCCCACTAGCACAGATACGCAGTATTTT
TRBJ2-1	NA	TRBV20-1	NA	CSATSNEQFF	TGCAGTGCTACAAGCAATGAGCAGTTCTTC
TRBJ1-5	NA	TRBV2	NA	CASSEEGNNQPQHF	TGTGCCAGCAGTGAAGAGGGTAACAATCAGCCCCAGCATTTT
TRBJ2-7	TRBD2	TRBV7-2	NA	CASSIIAGGRYEQYF	TGTGCCAGCAGCATAATAGCGGGGGGCCGATACGAGCAGTACTTC
TRBJ1-1	NA	TRBV27	NA	CASGIATGNTEAFF	TGTGCCAGCGGAATTGCGACAGGGAACACTGAAGCTTTCTTT
TRBJ1-1	NA	TRBV5-1	NA	CASSLEGVINTEAFF	TGCGCCAGCAGCTTGGAGGGCGTGATTAACACTGAAGCTTTCTTT
TRBJ2-5	NA	TRBV9	NA	CASSGRSAETQYF	TGTGCCAGCAGCGGGCGATCGGCAGAGACCCAGTACTTC
TRBJ2-7	TRBD2	TRBV4-3	NA	CASSQDAAGVGGYEQYF	TGCGCCAGCAGCCAAGATGCAGCGGGAGTGGGTGGGTACGAGCAGTACTTC